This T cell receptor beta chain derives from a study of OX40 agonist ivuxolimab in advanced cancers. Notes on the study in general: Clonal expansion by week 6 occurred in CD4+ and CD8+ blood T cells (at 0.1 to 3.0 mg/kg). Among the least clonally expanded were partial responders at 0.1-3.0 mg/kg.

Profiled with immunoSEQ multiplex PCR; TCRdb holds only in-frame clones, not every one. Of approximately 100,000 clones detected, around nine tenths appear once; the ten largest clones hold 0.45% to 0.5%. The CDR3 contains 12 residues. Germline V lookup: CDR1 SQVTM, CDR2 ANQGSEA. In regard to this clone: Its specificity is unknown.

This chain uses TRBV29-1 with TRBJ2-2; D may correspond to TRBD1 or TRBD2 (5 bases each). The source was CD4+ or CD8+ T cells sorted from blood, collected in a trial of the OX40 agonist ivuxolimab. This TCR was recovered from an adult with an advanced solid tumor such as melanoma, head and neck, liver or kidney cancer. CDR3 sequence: CGGRGSTGELFF. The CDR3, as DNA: TGCGGGGGTAGGGGTAGCACCGGGGAGCTGTTTTTT.